This is a list of T cell receptor beta chains from one sample in a study of identical twins. TCRdb re-derived calls from the 5' RACE reads in MiXCR, one entry per CDR3 protein. The profile covers more than 650,000 distinct CDR3 sequences, with 5.5% to 6.5% appearing a single time and 1.5% to 2% taken by the ten largest. The sequenced sample consisted of naive T cells sorted from blood. The receptors stem from a man aged 18 to 30 in good health. Each CDR3 is given with its conserved first and last residue. Each record gives: J gene, clone size, V gene, D gene, CDR3 protein, CDR3 DNA. A D gene is named only where the DNA matches it firmly. Part of the rows lack a size; the others show once, few, many or a class for expanded clones.

>TRBJ2-3|few|TRBV20-1|-
CSASLANERGGTDTQYF
TGCAGTGCTAGTCTAGCGAACGAAAGGGGGGGCACAGATACGCAGTATTTT
>TRBJ2-1|few|TRBV6-2/TRBV6-3|-
CASRRHDFSYNEQFF
TGTGCCAGCAGACGTCACGACTTCTCCTACAATGAGCAGTTCTTC
>TRBJ2-3|-|TRBV6-5|-
CASSYRAGKNADTQYF
TGTGCCAGCAGTTATAGGGCCGGGAAAAACGCAGATACGCAGTATTTT
>TRBJ2-3|-|TRBV5-4|-
CASSPRRSDTQYF
TGTGCCAGCAGCCCCCGGAGGTCAGATACGCAGTATTTT
>TRBJ2-5|many|TRBV27|TRBD1
CASSLSGLGQRFETQYF
TGTGCCAGCAGTTTATCGGGTTTGGGACAGCGTTTCGAGACCCAGTACTTC
>TRBJ2-2|many|TRBV6-4|-
CASSDSLGFGELFF
TGTGCCAGCAGTGACTCGTTGGGGTTCGGGGAGCTGTTTTTT
>TRBJ2-7|-|TRBV7-2|-
CASSLYWTENYEQYF
TGTGCCAGCAGCTTATATTGGACGGAGAACTACGAGCAGTACTTC
>TRBJ2-1|many|TRBV6-2/TRBV6-3|-
CASSYLGQYYNEQFF
TGTGCCAGCAGTTACTTAGGGCAGTATTACAATGAGCAGTTCTTC
>TRBJ2-1|few|TRBV7-6|TRBD2
CASSLGVAGGGLNEQFF
TGTGCCAGCAGCTTGGGGGTAGCGGGAGGGGGATTGAATGAGCAGTTCTTC
>TRBJ2-1|many|TRBV15|TRBD2
CATRGGTSAYNEQFF
TGTGCCACCCGAGGAGGGACTAGCGCTTACAATGAGCAGTTCTTC
>TRBJ2-3|many|TRBV24-1|-
CATSGSGDSTDTQYF
TGTGCCACCAGTGGGAGCGGAGATAGCACAGATACGCAGTATTTT
>TRBJ2-1|many|TRBV14|TRBD2
CASSKRAGGTYNEQFF
TGTGCCAGCAGCAAGAGGGCGGGAGGGACCTACAATGAGCAGTTCTTC
>TRBJ2-1|many|TRBV12-3/TRBV12-4|TRBD2
CASGSTSANNEQFF
TGTGCCAGCGGCTCGACTAGCGCCAACAATGAGCAGTTCTTC
>TRBJ2-2|few|TRBV24-1|-
CATSDFGGRRGGELFF
TGTGCCACCAGTGATTTTGGGGGGAGAAGAGGCGGGGAGCTGTTTTTT
>TRBJ2-3|many|TRBV28|TRBD1
CASLGQVLSDTQYF
TGTGCCAGCCTGGGACAGGTGTTATCGGATACGCAGTATTTT
>TRBJ2-2|-|TRBV19|TRBD2
CASRDGGTGELFF
TGTGCCAGTAGAGACGGGGGGACCGGGGAGCTGTTTTTT
>TRBJ2-5|-|TRBV18|-
CASSPPKDSLYQETQYF
TGTGCCAGCTCACCACCGAAAGACAGTCTGTACCAAGAGACCCAGTACTTC
>TRBJ2-1|many|TRBV18|-
CASSRALSNEQFF
TGTGCCAGCTCACGCGCCCTGTCAAATGAGCAGTTCTTC
>TRBJ2-7|few|TRBV6-2/TRBV6-3|TRBD2
CASLPGLAGGYEQYF
TGTGCCAGTCTACCGGGACTAGCGGGAGGCTACGAGCAGTACTTC
>TRBJ2-4|few|TRBV20-1|-
CSAGPEFLVAKNIQYF
TGCAGTGCTGGCCCTGAGTTTTTGGTAGCCAAAAACATTCAGTACTTC
>TRBJ1-5|many|TRBV30|TRBD1
CAWSVLGQGTQPQHF
TGTGCCTGGAGTGTTCTTGGACAGGGCACTCAGCCCCAGCATTTT
>TRBJ2-1|many|TRBV9|TRBD2
CASSVGLAGGVNEQFF
TGTGCCAGCAGCGTAGGACTAGCGGGAGGAGTTAATGAGCAGTTCTTC
>TRBJ1-2|-|TRBV4-2|-
CASRHQDYGYTF
TGTGCCAGCAGACATCAGGACTATGGCTACACCTTC
>TRBJ1-6|many|TRBV7-9|-
CASSLTGYPLHF
TGTGCCAGCAGCTTAACCGGCTACCCCCTCCACTTT
>TRBJ1-2|few|TRBV7-2|TRBD1
CASSTRQGANYGYTF
TGTGCCAGCAGCACCCGACAGGGGGCTAACTATGGCTACACCTTC
>TRBJ2-3|few|TRBV29-1|-
CSAVTDTQYF
TGCAGCGCGGTCACAGATACGCAGTATTTT
>TRBJ2-3|once|TRBV19|TRBD1
CASSANRGGTDTQYF
TGTGCCAGTAGCGCGAACAGGGGCGGCACAGATACGCAGTATTTT
>TRBJ1-5|once|TRBV5-1|-
CASSLGRRVQPQHF
TGCGCCAGCAGCTTGGGTCGGAGGGTTCAGCCCCAGCATTTT
>TRBJ1-1|many|TRBV29-1|TRBD1
CSVPQGTEAFF
TGCAGCGTGCCACAGGGGACTGAAGCTTTCTTT
>TRBJ1-1|many|TRBV29-1|-
CSVIGRLVAEAFF
TGCAGCGTTATAGGACGGTTGGTGGCTGAAGCTTTCTTT
>TRBJ2-5|many|TRBV20-1|TRBD2
CSARTLAGGETQYF
TGCAGTGCTAGAACACTAGCGGGAGGAGAGACCCAGTACTTC
>TRBJ2-3|-|TRBV6-1|TRBD2
CASSLLAGITDTQYF
TGTGCCAGCAGTCTTCTAGCGGGAATAACAGATACGCAGTATTTT
>TRBJ2-5|-|TRBV10-3|TRBD2
CAISEDLSGAEETQYF
TGTGCCATCAGTGAGGACCTTAGCGGGGCGGAAGAGACCCAGTACTTC
>TRBJ2-1|-|TRBV7-9|TRBD2
CASILLAADNNEQFF
TGTGCCAGCATCCTACTAGCGGCCGATAACAATGAGCAGTTCTTC
>TRBJ1-2|-|TRBV7-2|-
CASSLMASSNYGYTF
TGTGCCAGCAGCTTAATGGCTTCCTCTAACTATGGCTACACCTTC
>TRBJ1-1|many|TRBV20-1|-
CSARDPSLNTEAFF
TGCAGTGCTAGAGACCCCAGCTTGAACACTGAAGCTTTCTTT
>TRBJ2-3|few|TRBV12-3/TRBV12-4|TRBD1
CASSLGRGQADTQYF
TGTGCCAGCAGTTTAGGTAGGGGGCAAGCAGATACGCAGTATTTT
>TRBJ2-4|-|TRBV14|-
CASSQASDLQYF
TGTGCCAGCAGCCAAGCAAGTGACCTTCAGTACTTC
>TRBJ2-7|once|TRBV28|-
CASSLRIRGSAYEQYF
TGTGCCAGCAGTCTCAGAATCAGGGGTTCTGCCTACGAGCAGTACTTC
>TRBJ2-1|many|TRBV3-1|-
CASSRTTSEQFF
TGTGCCAGCAGCCGAACTACAAGTGAGCAGTTCTTC
>TRBJ2-3|-|TRBV5-1|TRBD2
CASSLGASGRAPDTQYF
TGCGCCAGCAGCCTGGGAGCTAGCGGGAGGGCCCCAGATACGCAGTATTTT
>TRBJ1-1|-|TRBV27|-
CASSWGTPLNTEAFF
TGTGCCAGCAGTTGGGGGACCCCCCTGAACACTGAAGCTTTCTTT
>TRBJ2-1|few|TRBV7-7|TRBD2
CASSLGSIAGVHEQFF
TGTGCCAGCAGCTTAGGATCGATAGCGGGAGTCCATGAGCAGTTCTTC
>TRBJ2-1|few|TRBV7-9|TRBD2
CASSFEASGYEQFF
TGTGCCAGCAGCTTTGAGGCTAGCGGCTATGAGCAGTTCTTC
>TRBJ2-5|many|TRBV12-3/TRBV12-4|-
CASGSADARETQYF
TGTGCCAGCGGCTCGGCTGATGCCAGGGAGACCCAGTACTTC
>TRBJ2-1|few|TRBV28|-
CASSTPTRIQSYNEQFF
TGTGCCAGCAGTACTCCGACCCGGATCCAGTCCTACAATGAGCAGTTCTTC
>TRBJ1-2|-|TRBV9|-
CASSVDEHSLYGYTF
TGTGCCAGCAGCGTAGATGAGCATTCTCTCTATGGCTACACCTTC
>TRBJ2-1|many|TRBV11-1|-
CASSLDLGRVDMGNKEFF
TGTGCCAGCAGCTTAGATTTGGGTAGGGTTGACATGGGCAACAAGGAGTTCTTC
>TRBJ1-2|many|TRBV12-3/TRBV12-4|-
CASSFSIGQSHTF
TGTGCCAGCAGTTTTTCCATCGGACAATCTCACACCTTC
>TRBJ2-5|few|TRBV10-3|-
CAISASGGQETQYF
TGTGCCATCAGTGCCTCCGGCGGCCAAGAGACCCAGTACTTC
>TRBJ2-7|many|TRBV20-1|TRBD2
CSAPGLAGVEQYF
TGCAGTGCCCCGGGACTAGCGGGAGTCGAGCAGTACTTC
>TRBJ2-3|many|TRBV7-9|-
CAPNSQYF
TGTGCCCCCAACTCCCAGTATTTT
>TRBJ1-5|few|TRBV4-1|-
CASSLSWGQPQHF
TGCGCCAGCAGCCTATCTTGGGGTCAGCCCCAGCATTTT
>TRBJ2-2|-|TRBV24-1|-
CATRRGNTGELFF
TGTGCCACTCGCCGGGGGAACACCGGGGAGCTGTTTTTT
>TRBJ2-1|many|TRBV28|TRBD2
CASSSSSGTGEQFF
TGTGCCAGCAGTTCCTCTAGCGGGACTGGTGAGCAGTTCTTC
>TRBJ1-1|-|TRBV30|TRBD1
CAWSADRALPLNTEAFF
TGTGCCTGGAGCGCGGACAGGGCCCTACCATTGAACACTGAAGCTTTCTTT
>TRBJ1-2|few|TRBV28|-
CASISLEGGYGYTF
TGTGCCAGCATATCCCTAGAGGGTGGCTATGGCTACACCTTC
>TRBJ2-7|many|TRBV7-9|TRBD1
CASSSGAGTGIYEQYF
TGTGCCAGCAGCTCAGGTGCCGGGACAGGGATTTACGAGCAGTACTTC
>TRBJ2-1|many|TRBV6-5|TRBD2
CASSYFQREEGMNEQFF
TGTGCCAGCAGTTACTTTCAGCGGGAGGAGGGGATGAATGAGCAGTTCTTC
>TRBJ2-2|many|TRBV5-1|-
CASSLAPGELFF
TGTGCCAGCAGCCTGGCCCCTGGGGAGCTGTTTTTT